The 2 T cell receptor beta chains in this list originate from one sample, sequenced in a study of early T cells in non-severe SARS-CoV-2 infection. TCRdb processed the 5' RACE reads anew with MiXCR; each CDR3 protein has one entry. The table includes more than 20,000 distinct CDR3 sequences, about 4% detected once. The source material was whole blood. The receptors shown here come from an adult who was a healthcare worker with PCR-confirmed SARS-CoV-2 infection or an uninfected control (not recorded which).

CDR3 amino acids: CASSQDRALAGGGLPDTQYF. DNA of the CDR3: TGTGCCAGCAGCCAAGATAGGGCGCTAGCGGGAGGTGGTCTCCCAGATACGCAGTATTTT. The chain combines TRBV4-2 with TRBJ2-3, with TRBD2 identical over 11 bases. The germline V gene has CDR1 LGHNA and CDR2 YNFKEQ. This CDR3 region has 20 residues. J lost 4 bases, V lost 0 bases, and 15 bases had no gene match.

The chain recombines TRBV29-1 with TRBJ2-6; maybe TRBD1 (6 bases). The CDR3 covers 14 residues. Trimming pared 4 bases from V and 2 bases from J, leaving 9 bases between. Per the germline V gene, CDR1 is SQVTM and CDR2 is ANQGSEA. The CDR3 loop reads CSVGAGAGANVLTF. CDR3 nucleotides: TGCAGCGTTGGAGCAGGGGCTGGGGCCAACGTCCTGACTTTC. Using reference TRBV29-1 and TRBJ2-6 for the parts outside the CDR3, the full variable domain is SAVISQKPSRDICQRGTSLTIQCQVDSQVTMMFWYRQQPGQSLTLIATANQGSEATYESGFVIDKFPISRPNLTFSTLTVSNMSPEDSSIYLCSVGAGAGANVLTFGAGSRLTVL.